This T cell receptor beta chain was identified in a study of T cells after yellow fever vaccination. Overall study context: Each low-cell-number fraction was prepared by means of SMART-Seq v4 Ultra Low Input. Broader study findings: Peak timing came faster in the weaker secondary response, day 5 versus 15. The study re-detected most primary-vaccination clones after the booster (nearly 97% CD4, roughly 90% CD8). A minor fraction of clonotypes spanned both CD4 and CD8 compartments.

CDR3 length: 14 amino acids. Germline trimming cut 7 bases from V and 2 bases from J; bases unmatched to any gene: 5. In this sample, this clonotype turned up many times. Its antigen is undetermined. TCRdb used MiXCR to reprocess the 5' RACE reads, holding one entry per CDR3 protein. The sample gives around 230,000 distinct CDR3 sequences, roughly 6.2% of which show up once; 1.1% is in the top ten. Sequenced here: CD4+ T cells sorted from PBMCs, sampled on the day of the yellow fever booster vaccination. The source is a man in his thirties or forties who received the YFV17D yellow fever vaccine. The chain couples TRBV12-3 or TRBV12-4 to TRBJ2-1; 7 bases are shared with TRBD1. CDR3 in amino acids: CASIPDRAYNEQFF. The CDR3 region has the DNA TGTGCCAGCATCCCCGACAGGGCCTACAATGAGCAGTTCTTC.